What follows describes a single T cell receptor (beta chain). The sample is drawn from a study of T cell responses to AZD1222 COVID-19 vaccine. CDR3 length equals 14 residues. Per the germline V gene, CDR1 is SGDLS and CDR2 is YYNGEE. The V gene lost 2 bases and the J gene lost 7 bases, with 10 bases spanning the gap. The table came from immunoSEQ multiplex PCR; TCRdb's copy has only in-frame clones and leaves some out. The table has 84,000 or so clones, 70% to 90% seen once. The rearrangement uses TRBV9 and TRBJ1-6; D gene ambiguous. The source is an adult in good health. The sample here was peripheral blood, taken on day 0 of AZD1222 vaccination. CDR3 coding DNA: TGTGCCAGCAGCGTCGCCACCGTGAATTCACCCCTCCACTTT. This encodes CASSVATVNSPLHF.